Below, 19 T cell receptor beta chains from the same sample are listed, as sequenced in a study of blood T cell repertoires in COVID-19. Libraries were prepared by immunoSEQ multiplex PCR; TCRdb keeps only in-frame clonotypes and omits some of them. Of about 210,000 clones listed, 81% are singletons. The material sequenced was PBMCs or T cells enriched from blood (not recorded which). The origin of the receptors is a man aged 35 to 55 who had recovered from COVID-19.

This clone was seen a few times. V gene TRBV6-2 or TRBV6-3 combines with J gene TRBJ1-2, with unresolved D. Per germline, CDR1 MNHEY and CDR2 SVGEGT. This CDR3 has 12 residues. The germline V and J ends were trimmed by 2 bases and 8 bases, with 9 bases remaining between them. CDR3 nucleotide sequence: TGTGCCAGCAGTTACGGGCAGTTCGGCTACACCTTC. Translating it yields CASSYGQFGYTF.

This chain uses TRBV6-5 with TRBJ2-7; D is possibly TRBD1 (6 bases). The length of the CDR3 is 13 residues. CDR1 MNHEY and CDR2 SVGAGI come from the germline V gene. Trimming pared 6 bases from V and 1 base from J, leaving 10 bases between. CDR3 loop: CASRLGQSYEQYF. Here the CDR3 DNA reads TGTGCCAGCAGACTTGGACAGTCCTACGAGCAGTACTTC.

This rearrangement joins TRBV4-1 to TRBJ1-1, with D tentatively TRBD1 (5 bases). The CDR3 is 16 amino acids. V lost 0 bases and J lost 4, with 15 bases in between. The V gene's germline CDR1 is MGHRA and CDR2 YSYEKL. DNA of the CDR3: TGCGCCAGCAGCCAAGATCCCCAGGGCGGGGGCACTGAAGCTTTCTTT. Its protein product is CASSQDPQGGGTEAFF.

This chain joins TRBV19 and TRBJ2-1, with D possibly TRBD1 on 5 matching bases. Trimming stripped 5 bases from V and 10 bases from J, with 24 bases between. The germline CDR1 and CDR2 sequences are LNHDA and SQIVND (reference sequence). The CDR3 extends over 16 amino acids. CDR3 protein: CASSSTTASALREQFF. As DNA, the CDR3 is TGTGCCAGTAGTTCCACGACAGCCTCCGCTTTGCGGGAGCAGTTCTTC.

This clone occurred once. The V call is TRBV6-4, the J call TRBJ2-4; D unresolved. The CDR3 sequence is 14 residues long. In germline, CDR1 is MRHNA, CDR2 SNTAGT. Trimming pared 3 bases from V and 0 bases from J, leaving 6 bases between. CDR3 sequence: CASSERLAKNIQYF. Written as DNA, the CDR3 is TGTGCCAGCAGTGAGAGGTTAGCCAAAAACATTCAGTACTTC.

This chain connects TRBV10-1 to TRBJ2-3; TRBD1 agrees at 7 bases. Losses at the gene ends were 6 bases for V and 0 bases for J; bases not matched to a gene: 3. Germline V gives CDR1 WNHNN, CDR2 SYGVQD (reference sequence). There are 14 residues in the CDR3. The CDR3 DNA reads as TGCGCCAGCAGCGGACAGGTTAGCACAGATACGCAGTATTTT. Translating gives CASSGQVSTDTQYF.

The chain carries TRBV30 and TRBJ1-2; D unclear. CDR3 length: 12 residues. Trimming cost V 0 bases and J 2 bases, with 4 bases left between them. Germline loops: CDR1 GTSNPN, CDR2 SVGIG (reference sequence). CDR3 DNA sequence: TGTGCCTGGAGTGTACTGAACTATGGCTACACCTTC. This encodes CAWSVLNYGYTF.

The CDR3 loop is CASSEVLSRTSGSMRETQYF. DNA of the CDR3: TGTGCCAGCAGTGAAGTACTATCGAGGACTAGCGGGAGTATGAGGGAGACCCAGTACTTC. The chain recombines TRBV6-1 with TRBJ2-5; 13 bases are shared with TRBD2. Germline CDR1 and CDR2: MNHNS and SASEGT. The CDR3 loop spans 20 amino acids. Trimming removed 1 base from V and 5 bases from J; junction bases left unmatched: 16.

The rearrangement uses TRBV27 and TRBJ1-2, with a weak D call TRBD1 (6 bases). The V gene's germline CDR1 is MNHEY and CDR2 SMNVEV (reference sequence). Trimming left V 3 bases short and J 5 bases short, with 13 bases between. The CDR3 has 14 amino acids. In DNA, the CDR3 is TGTGCCAGCAGTTTGACAGGATTGTATTATGGCTACACCTTC. It translates to CASSLTGLYYGYTF.

The chain recombines TRBV7-9 with TRBJ1-4, with 7 bases lining up with TRBD1. The CDR3 length is 19 residues. Per the germline V gene, CDR1 is SEHNR and CDR2 is FQNEAQ (reference sequence). Losses at the gene ends were 11 bases for V and 0 bases for J; bases not matched to a gene: 21. The CDR3 reads CAGKIDREEYRATNEKLFF. In DNA form, the CDR3 reads TGTGCCGGAAAAATAGACAGGGAAGAATATAGGGCAACTAATGAAAAACTGTTTTTT.

This clone was recorded only once. CDR3 coding DNA: TGCGCCAGCAGCTTGGCCGGGGGGTCGGGCGAGCAGTACTTC. It specifies CASSLAGGSGEQYF. This sequence joins TRBV5-1 and TRBJ2-7; TRBD2 aligns across 7 bases. Germline V gene sequence: CDR1 SGHRS, CDR2 YFSETQ. V lost 0 bases to trimming and J lost 6 bases; unmatched junction nucleotides: 6. The length of the CDR3 is 14 residues.

This clone turned up a few times. The chain recombines TRBV18 with TRBJ1-1; 8 positions match TRBD1. The J segment lost 1 base and the V segment lost 8 bases, leaving 3 bases of the junction unmatched. The CDR3 sequence is 13 residues long. The germline V gene has CDR1 KGHSH and CDR2 LQKENI. The CDR3 loop is CASGQGPNTEAFF. Written as DNA, the CDR3 is TGTGCCAGCGGACAGGGACCGAACACTGAAGCTTTCTTT. The variable domain in full, with the rest retrieved from reference TRBV18 and TRBJ1-1, is NAGVMQNPRHLVRRRGQEARLRCSPMKGHSHVYWYRQLPEEGLKFMVYLQKENIIDESGMPKERFSAEFPKEGPSILRIQQVVRGDSAAYFCASGQGPNTEAFFGQGTRLTVV.

The chain couples TRBV11-2 to TRBJ2-7, with 9 bases that match TRBD2. The length of the CDR3 is 15 residues. In germline, CDR1 is SGHAT, CDR2 FQNNGV. V was clipped by 0 bases and J by 4 bases; unmatched bases: 4. CDR3 bases: TGTGCCAGCAGCTTAGAGAGCGGGAGGAATTACGAGCAGTACTTC. Its translation: CASSLESGRNYEQYF.

The chain has TRBV19 and TRBJ2-1; a weak D match, TRBD1 (7 bases). Looked up from germline, CDR1 is LNHDA and CDR2 is SQIVND (reference sequence). The V end was cut by 6 bases, the J end by 8 bases, with 20 bases between. There are 15 residues in the CDR3. The DNA for the CDR3 is TGTGCCAGTAGCTCACAGGGGAGGTATTACGATGAGCAGTTCTTC. Translated, it gives CASSSQGRYYDEQFF.

This clone was recorded a few times. The chain is built from TRBV4-2 and TRBJ1-1, with a possible D match to TRBD1 (5 bases). Germline assignment: CDR1 LGHNA and CDR2 YNFKEQ. V was shortened by 0 bases and J by 10 bases, with 12 bases between the two germline ends. There are 13 residues in the CDR3. The CDR3 nucleotides read TGTGCCAGCAGCCAAGAGGGTGAAGGGGCAGCTTTCTTT. Its translation is CASSQEGEGAAFF.

The rearrangement uses TRBV19 and TRBJ1-3, with D perhaps matching TRBD1 (5 bases). The germline CDR1 and CDR2 sequences are LNHDA and SQIVND (reference sequence). Trimming left V 5 bases short and J 0 bases short, with 11 bases between. There are 15 residues in the CDR3. Here the CDR3 reads CASSWGSSSGNTIYF. CDR3 DNA sequence: TGTGCCAGTAGTTGGGGCAGCTCCTCTGGAAACACCATATATTTT.

The CDR3 loop reads CASRGPSGEQYF. CDR3 DNA: TGCGCCAGCAGGGGGCCTTCTGGAGAGCAGTACTTC. The chain carries TRBV5-1 and TRBJ2-7; D is possibly TRBD1 (5 bases). The CDR3 covers 12 residues. Germline V gives CDR1 SGHRS, CDR2 YFSETQ. Trimming took off 5 bases at V and 7 bases at J, with 13 bases between the two ends. The variable domain in full, completed from reference TRBV5-1 and TRBJ2-7, reads KAGVTQTPRYLIKTRGQQVTLSCSPISGHRSVSWYQQTPGQGLQFLFEYFSETQRNKGNFPGRFSGRQFSNSRSEMNVSTLELGDSALYLCASRGPSGEQYFGPGTRLTVT.

The table lists this clone with a few counts. The gene calls are TRBV7-9 and TRBJ1-1; a weak D match, TRBD1 (6 bases). The germline gives CDR1 SEHNR, CDR2 FQNEAQ (reference sequence). The CDR3 length is 14 residues. V was trimmed by 7 bases and J by 1 base, leaving 13 bases between them. CDR3 residues: CASTLGHTNTEAFF. CDR3 DNA: TGTGCCAGCACCTTGGGACACACGAACACTGAAGCTTTCTTT.

The chain combines TRBV5-6 with TRBJ2-3; tentatively, D is TRBD1 (6 bases). Between the trimmed V and J ends, which lost 1 base and 0 bases, there was a span of 9 bases. CDR1 SGHDT and CDR2 YYEEEE come from the germline V gene. The CDR3 runs 15 residues. This CDR3 reads CASSLLGTSTDTQYF. CDR3 in DNA: TGTGCCAGCAGCTTGTTGGGGACAAGCACAGATACGCAGTATTTT.